Listed below are T cell receptor beta chains from one sample, sequenced in a study of T-cell reconstitution after alpha-beta-depleted transplantation in children. TCRdb re-called the PCR reads through MiXCR, storing one row per CDR3 protein. This sample has approximately 4,000 distinct CDR3 sequences, with 9.1% found just once. The sample consisted of PBMCs, mostly from graft donor cells, taken 180 days after TCRalphabeta/CD19-depleted stem cell transplant. These TCRs come from a male patient between 2 and 10 years old who had a stem cell transplant for acute lymphoblastic leukemia, so the T cells may come from the graft donor. Each CDR3 is given with its conserved first and last residue.

V gene | CDR3 length | CDR3 protein
TRBV6-5 | 16 | CASSYWGSLVSQPQHF
TRBV7-8 | 16 | CASSLRGLAFYNEQFF
TRBV12-3/TRBV12-4 | 16 | CASSLVEGGAVWEQYF
TRBV3-1 | 15 | CASSQDVNINYGYTF
TRBV7-8 | 15 | CASSLGSAGGNEQFF
TRBV5-1 | 14 | CASSEGLAGDTQYF
TRBV7-9 | 14 | CASSVGNGNEKLFF
TRBV18 | 13 | CASSPALNEKLFF
TRBV5-8 | 12 | CASSSYQETQYF
TRBV24-1 | 12 | CATSDSGQGKFF
TRBV5-8 | 17 | CASSLSKGGVESYEQYF
TRBV11-2 | 14 | CASSMTASTGELFF
TRBV6-2/TRBV6-3 | 15 | CASSYSSQRDNEQFF
TRBV29-1 | 13 | CSVATGVSTEAFF
TRBV3-1 | 15 | CASSPDRGNYNEQFF
TRBV4-2 | 15 | CASSQDEGRRFGYTF
TRBV11-1 | 15 | CASSLGGVVEETQYF
TRBV3-1 | 13 | CASSQRAQETQYF
TRBV5-8 | 14 | CASGPGGPSGELLF
TRBV7-9 | 14 | CASSPGLFTYEQYF
TRBV5-1 | 15 | CASSLAIGSNSPLHF
TRBV4-1 | 14 | CASSQAPIKGTAFF
TRBV7-2 | 19 | CASSHYRPGQGRVNTEAFF
TRBV7-9 | 13 | CASSLVVNTEAFF
TRBV30 | 16 | CAWRDGEGGFGETQYF
TRBV7-9 | 14 | CASSPVDSNQPQHF
TRBV7-9 | 14 | CASSSHTITGGGTF
TRBV5-8 | 14 | CASSPGGASGELFF
TRBV7-7 | 16 | CASSSPLDRGQETQYF
TRBV7-9 | 16 | CASSHPRLAGGYEQYF